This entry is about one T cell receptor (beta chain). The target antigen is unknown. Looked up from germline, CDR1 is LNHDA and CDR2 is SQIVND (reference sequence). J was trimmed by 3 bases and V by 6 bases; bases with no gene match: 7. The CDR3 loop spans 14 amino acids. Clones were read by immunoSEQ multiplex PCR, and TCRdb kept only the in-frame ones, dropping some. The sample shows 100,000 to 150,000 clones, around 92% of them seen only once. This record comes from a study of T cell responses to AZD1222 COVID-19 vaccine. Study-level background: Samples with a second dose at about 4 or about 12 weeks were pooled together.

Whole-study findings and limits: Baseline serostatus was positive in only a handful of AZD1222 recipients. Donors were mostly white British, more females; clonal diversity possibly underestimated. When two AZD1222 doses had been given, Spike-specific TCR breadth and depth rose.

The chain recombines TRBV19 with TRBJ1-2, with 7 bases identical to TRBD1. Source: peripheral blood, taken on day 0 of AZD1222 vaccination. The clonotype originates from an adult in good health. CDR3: CASRREGAYYGYTF. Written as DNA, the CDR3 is TGTGCCAGTAGGCGGGAGGGGGCGTACTATGGCTACACCTTC. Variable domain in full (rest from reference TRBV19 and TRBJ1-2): DGGITQSPKYLFRKEGQNVTLSCEQNLNHDAMYWYRQDPGQGLRLIYYSQIVNDFQKGDIAEGYSVSREKKESFPLTVTSAQKNPTAFYLCASRREGAYYGYTFGSGTRLTVV.